The 30 T cell receptor beta chains below were found in one sample sequenced in a study of regulatory T cells in long-lasting Graves disease (dated by TCRdb to the early 2020s). Reading the label with the study, this specimen's time point is: persistent/refractory GD, antithyroid drugs over 5 years with positive TRAb. For both TCR sequencing and RNA sequencing, RNA was extracted from PBMCs in TRIzol. The library was generated by multiplex PCR. These reads were obtained on an Illumina HiSeq 4000. CDR3 regions were amplified by Arm-PCR with iRepertoire HTBI primers to construct TCR beta libraries. TCRdb cleaned the public reads at Q25 with fastp, built clones with MiXCR and kept in-frame beta chains. Merged by CDR3 protein, the rows form single entries marked with the most common genes and DNA. The sample table shows 700,000 or so distinct CDR3 sequences, and around 32% are seen once. The top ten clonotypes cover under 50% of the sample.

Sequenced material: peripheral blood mononuclear cells (PBMCs), taken when the disease was refractory, from a patient treated with antithyroid drugs. The receptors come from a female donor with Graves disease.

The table lists this clonotype with many counts. This chain links TRBV28 with TRBJ2-4, with 7 bases fitting TRBD1. CDR1 is MDHEN and CDR2 is SYDVKM in the germline V gene. V gave up 6 bases and J gave up 16 bases; unmatched junction bases: 6. The CDR3 has 10 residues. CDR3 protein: CASRRRTGYF. The CDR3, as DNA: TGTGCCAGCAGACGCCGGACAGGTTACTTC.

Only a few counts were recorded for this clonotype. The V and J genes are TRBV9 and TRBJ1-2; TRBD1 matches 8 bases. V lost 0 bases and J lost 4; bases outside the gene matches: 2. The CDR3 sequence is 14 residues long. The germline V gene has CDR1 SGDLS and CDR2 YYNGEE. The CDR3 DNA reads as TGTGCCAGCAGCGTAGGACAGGGGACCTATGGCTACACCTTC. Its translation: CASSVGQGTYGYTF.

The table lists this clonotype with many counts. The V gene is TRBV5-1, the J gene TRBJ1-2; no definite D call. This CDR3 is 14 amino acids long. Germline lookup yields CDR1 SGHRS and CDR2 YFSETQ. V was clipped by 0 bases and J by 4 bases, with 10 bases between them. The CDR3 nucleotides are TGCGCCAGCAGCTTGGTTGTGGCTGGCTATGGCTACACCTTC. Its translation: CASSLVVAGYGYTF.

This chain joins TRBV6-5 and TRBJ1-4; TRBD1 matches 9 bases. V gave up 7 bases and J gave up 8 bases; unmatched junction bases: 11. From germline, CDR1 is MNHEY and CDR2 SVGAGI. The CDR3 length is 15 residues. CDR3 coding DNA: TGTGCCAGCATTACTGGGACAGGGCTTCAGGAAAAACTGTTTTTT. As protein: CASITGTGLQEKLFF.

Of note for this clonotype: A much larger clone sits a single nucleotide away, making a read error possible. This chain uses TRBV2 with TRBJ2-5; TRBD1 might be the D (6 bases). Germline lookup yields CDR1 SNHLY and CDR2 FYNNEI. CDR3 length: 13 residues. The CDR3, as DNA: TGTGCCAGCAGTGACGGGACACAAGAGGCCCAGTACTTC. It encodes CASSDGTQEAQYF.

The chain joins TRBV20-1 to TRBJ2-7; D possibly corresponds to TRBD2 (5 bases). Germline V gives CDR1 DFQATT, CDR2 SNEGSKA (reference sequence). This CDR3 region has 13 residues. V gave up 5 bases and J gave up 0 bases, with 11 bases separating them. The CDR3 here is CSASRTPSYEQYF. For the CDR3, the DNA is TGCAGTGCTTCTCGGACTCCCTCCTACGAGCAGTACTTC.

The chain uses TRBV12-3 or TRBV12-4 and TRBJ2-7; D is perhaps TRBD1 (8 bases). The CDR3 loop spans 14 amino acids. The V and J ends lost 6 bases and 6 bases respectively, with 18 bases between them. CDR3: CASSGGGRGLEQYF. The CDR3, as DNA: TGTGCCAGCAGCGGCGGGGGCAGGGGGCTCGAGCAGTACTTC.

This chain links TRBV20-1 with TRBJ2-3; 8 bases agree with TRBD2. This CDR3 is built from 15 residues. V was pared by 1 base and J by 6 bases, with 9 bases of the junction left unmatched. CDR1 and CDR2 (germline): DFQATT, SNEGSKA (reference sequence). The CDR3 sequence: CSARVFTSGSDTQYF. CDR3 nucleotide sequence: TGCAGTGCTAGAGTATTTACCAGCGGGAGTGATACGCAGTATTTT.

The chain is built from TRBV19 and TRBJ2-5; 7 bases are shared with TRBD1. CDR1 is LNHDA, CDR2 SQIVND, per germline (reference sequence). The CDR3 has 13 amino acids. The ends lost 4 bases at V and 5 bases at J; junction bases unmatched: 4. The CDR3 nucleotides are TGTGCCAGTAGTACTTCGGACAGGGAGACCCAGTACTTC. Amino acid sequence: CASSTSDRETQYF.

This rearrangement joins TRBV9 to TRBJ2-7; no reliable D call. The CDR3 extends over 13 amino acids. Trimming stripped 4 bases from V and 2 bases from J, with 10 bases between. Germline V gene lookup returns CDR1 SGDLS and CDR2 YYNGEE. The chain's CDR3 is CASSSTPAYEQYF. The CDR3 DNA reads TGTGCCAGCAGCAGCACCCCAGCCTACGAGCAGTACTTC.

The sample holds a few counts of this clonotype. The chain joins TRBV19 to TRBJ2-2; D perhaps matches TRBD1 (6 bases). CDR1 and CDR2 from the germline V gene are LNHDA and SQIVND (reference sequence). V shed 8 bases and J shed 4 bases, with 20 bases lying between them. The CDR3 totals 16 residues. The CDR3 DNA follows: TGTGCCAGTGTCACTCACAGGGCGTCGAGCACCGGGGAGCTGTTTTTT. Translating it yields CASVTHRASSTGELFF.

Only a few counts were recorded for this clonotype. The J gene is TRBJ2-5, the V gene TRBV19; weak D call: TRBD1 (5 bases). Trimming removed 0 bases at V and 5 bases at J, with 10 bases between. Germline V gene sequence: CDR1 LNHDA, CDR2 SQIVND (reference sequence). The CDR3 is made up of 14 amino acids. CDR3 amino acids: CASSIDLGHETQYF. For the CDR3, the DNA is TGTGCCAGTAGTATAGATCTGGGGCATGAGACCCAGTACTTC.

This clonotype has only one observation. One end of the junction is discordant with germline, which a read error may explain. V usage is TRBV18 and J usage is TRBJ2-7; 11 bases match TRBD1. CDR1 and CDR2 from the germline V gene are KGHSH and LQKENI. The CDR3 loop spans 14 amino acids. This CDR3 is CASSADRGRYELYF. The CDR3, as DNA: TGTGCCAGCTCAGCGGACAGGGGGCGTTACGAGCTGTACTTC.

This clonotype turned up a few times. This chain joins TRBV12-3 or TRBV12-4 and TRBJ1-1; 7 nucleotides line up with TRBD1. The junction had 9 bases not matched to a gene; V was cut back by 5 bases and J by 3 bases. The CDR3 loop spans 15 amino acids. The CDR3: CASSHDRATDTEAFF. The CDR3 DNA reads as TGTGCCAGCAGTCACGACAGGGCCACGGACACTGAAGCTTTCTTT.

The chain couples TRBV12-5 to TRBJ1-3, with D possibly being TRBD1 (6 bases). Germline values: CDR1 LGHNT, CDR2 FRNRAP. This CDR3 comprises 12 residues. Trimming took 2 bases from V and 10 from J, leaving 9 bases between them. The CDR3 bases are TGTGCTAGTGGTTTGCAGGGGAGGACCATATATTTT. It is translated as CASGLQGRTIYF.

The chain employs TRBV20-1 and TRBJ1-2; maybe TRBD1 (5 bases). V lost 0 bases and J lost 1, with 6 bases in between. This CDR3 has 13 amino acids. Germline CDR1 is DFQATT and CDR2 is SNEGSKA (reference sequence). For the CDR3, the DNA is TGCAGTGCTAGAGAGACAGTTAACTATGGCTACACCTTC. Translation gives CSARETVNYGYTF.

This clonotype was recorded many times. The chain's CDR3 is CASSDRIQGDGYTF. The CDR3, as DNA: TGTGCCAGCAGTGACAGAATACAGGGCGATGGCTACACCTTC. The chain joins TRBV25-1 to TRBJ1-2; maybe TRBD1 (6 bases). The CDR3 is 14 amino acids. V was trimmed by 3 bases and J by 6 bases, leaving 14 bases between them. Per germline, CDR1 MGHDK and CDR2 SYGVNS.

This clonotype was seen at least ten times. V is TRBV12-3 or TRBV12-4 and J is TRBJ1-1; D is perhaps TRBD1 (5 bases). This CDR3 region has 16 residues. The ends were cut back, 1 base at V and 5 bases at J, with 17 bases in the middle. For the CDR3, the DNA is TGTGCCAGCAGTTTAGGGGGCCCTCCCATGAGTACTGAAGCTTTCTTT. Its translation: CASSLGGPPMSTEAFF.

CDR3: CASSLDLRPGQPQHF. The CDR3, as DNA: TGCGCCAGCAGCTTGGATTTACGGCCCGGTCAGCCCCAGCATTTT. V gene TRBV5-1 combines with J gene TRBJ1-5; D is ambiguous. The length of the CDR3 is 15 residues. V lost 0 bases and J lost 6, with 13 bases in between. Germline CDR1 SGHRS, CDR2 YFSETQ.

This clonotype appeared many times. The chain is built from TRBV10-3 and TRBJ1-4; D unresolved. The CDR3 length is 12 residues. Germline CDR1 and CDR2: ENHRY and SYGVKD. Trimming pared 2 bases from V and 5 bases from J, leaving 3 bases between. The CDR3 sequence: CAISERNEKLFF. CDR3 DNA sequence: TGTGCCATCAGTGAGCGAAATGAAAAACTGTTTTTT.

This clonotype was seen once. The chain has TRBV29-1 and TRBJ1-2; no clear D. This CDR3 has 12 amino acids. Trimming pared 6 bases from V and 1 base from J, leaving 9 bases between. Germline V lookup: CDR1 SQVTM, CDR2 ANQGSEA. The CDR3 reads CSVLQNNYGYTF. As DNA, the CDR3 is TGCAGCGTGTTACAGAATAACTATGGCTACACCTTC.

The V and J genes are TRBV28 and TRBJ1-6, with D maybe TRBD1 (6 bases). V gave up 6 bases and J gave up 0 bases, with 15 bases separating them. The CDR3 contains 17 residues. Per germline, CDR1 MDHEN and CDR2 SYDVKM. CDR3 DNA sequence: TGTGCCAGCAGGTTCTGGACAGAGAGCTCCTATAATTCACCCCTCCACTTT. It translates to CASRFWTESSYNSPLHF. The variable domain in full, completed from reference TRBV28 and TRBJ1-6, reads DVKVTQSSRYLVKRTGEKVFLECVQDMDHENMFWYRQDPGLGLRLIYFSYDVKMKEKGDIPEGYSVSREKKERFSLILESASTNQTSMYLCASRFWTESSYNSPLHFGNGTRLTVT.

In this sample, this clonotype turned up a few times. The chain uses TRBV19 and TRBJ1-1, with D possibly TRBD1 on 5 matching bases. The CDR3 length is 15 residues. The germline CDR1 and CDR2 sequences are LNHDA and SQIVND (reference sequence). V was pared by 3 bases and J by 5 bases, with 16 bases between. The CDR3 nucleotides are TGTGCCAGTAGTATTAAAGGGGCGGCGGTAACTGAAGCTTTCTTT. Protein product: CASSIKGAAVTEAFF.

This chain uses TRBV27 with TRBJ1-2; 9 positions agree with TRBD1. The germline V gene has CDR1 MNHEY and CDR2 SMNVEV (reference sequence). The CDR3 loop spans 14 amino acids. Trimming took 6 bases from V and 6 from J; bases not matched to a gene: 8. The chain's CDR3 is CASSGTGLNHGYTF. CDR3 nucleotides: TGTGCCAGCAGCGGGACAGGGCTGAACCATGGCTACACCTTC.

This chain joins TRBV28 and TRBJ1-3; possibly TRBD1 for D (6 bases). Germline CDR1 MDHEN, CDR2 SYDVKM. CDR3 length: 16 residues. V was clipped by 6 bases and J by 0 bases, with 15 bases between them. The CDR3 spells CASRAEDRSSGNTIYF. CDR3 bases: TGTGCCAGCAGAGCCGAAGACAGGAGCTCTGGAAACACCATATATTTT.

This clonotype came up a few times. The chain is built from TRBV15 and TRBJ1-2; tentatively, D is TRBD1 (5 bases). This CDR3 is built from 15 residues. Between the trimmed V and J ends, which lost 1 base and 9 bases, there was a span of 18 bases. CDR1 is LNHNV, CDR2 YYDKDF, per germline (reference sequence). The CDR3 is CATSRGALMGVSYTF. The DNA for the CDR3 is TGTGCCACCAGCAGAGGAGCCCTGATGGGGGTTAGCTACACCTTC.

CDR3 residues: CASSRLRGNTIYF. Written as DNA, the CDR3 is TGTGCCAGCAGTCGCCTAAGGGGAAACACCATATATTTT. The V and J genes are TRBV9 and TRBJ1-3; D not resolved. This CDR3 has 13 residues. Germline assignment: CDR1 SGDLS and CDR2 YYNGEE. Trimming shortened V by 5 bases and J by 4 bases, and 10 bases separated the two germline ends. Based on the CDR3 plus reference TRBV9 and TRBJ1-3, the full variable domain is DSGVTQTPKHLITATGQRVTLRCSPRSGDLSVYWYQQSLDQGLQFLIQYYNGEERAKGNILERFSAQQFPDLHSELNLSSLELGDSALYFCASSRLRGNTIYFGEGSWLTVV.

This clonotype was observed many times. The gene calls are TRBV3-1 and TRBJ1-6; D is undetermined. There are 14 residues in the CDR3. Germline-derived CDR1 and CDR2 are LGHDT and YNNKEL (reference sequence). Between the trimmed V and J ends, which lost 1 base and 7 bases, there was a span of 8 bases. The CDR3: CASSQAPANSPLHF. Here the CDR3 DNA reads TGTGCCAGCAGCCAAGCGCCGGCCAATTCACCCCTCCACTTT.

V and J are TRBV19 and TRBJ1-1; 8 bases are a match to TRBD1. Germline CDR1 and CDR2: LNHDA and SQIVND (reference sequence). CDR3 length equals 16 residues. Trimming cost V 5 bases and J 1 base; bases outside gene matches: 9. CDR3 region: CASSLTAGTGNTEAFF. CDR3 in DNA: TGTGCCAGTAGTTTGACAGCCGGGACAGGGAACACTGAAGCTTTCTTT.

The chain joins TRBV5-6 to TRBJ2-4; perhaps TRBD2 as D (6 bases). V was shortened by 4 bases and J by 2 bases, with 16 bases between the two germline ends. From germline, CDR1 is SGHDT and CDR2 YYEEEE. This CDR3 is 16 amino acids long. The CDR3 DNA reads TGTGCCAGCAGCCCGAGATTCGGGGGAACCAAAAACATTCAGTACTTC. Translating gives CASSPRFGGTKNIQYF.